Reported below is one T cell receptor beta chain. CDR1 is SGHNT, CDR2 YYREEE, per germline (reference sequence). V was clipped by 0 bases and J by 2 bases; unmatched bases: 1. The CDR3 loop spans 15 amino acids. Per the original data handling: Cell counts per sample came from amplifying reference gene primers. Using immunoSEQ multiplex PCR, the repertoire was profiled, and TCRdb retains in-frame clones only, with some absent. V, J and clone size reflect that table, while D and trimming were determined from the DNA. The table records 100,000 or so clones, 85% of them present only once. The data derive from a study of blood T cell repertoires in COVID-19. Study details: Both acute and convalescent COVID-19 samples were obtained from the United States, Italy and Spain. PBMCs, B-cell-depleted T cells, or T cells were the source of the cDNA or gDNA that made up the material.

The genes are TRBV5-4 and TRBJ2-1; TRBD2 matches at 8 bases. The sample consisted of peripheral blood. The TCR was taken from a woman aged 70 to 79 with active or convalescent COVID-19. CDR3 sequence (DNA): TGTGCCAGCAGCTTGGGCGGGGGGACCTACAATGAGCAGTTCTTC. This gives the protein CASSLGGGTYNEQFF.